These 32 T cell receptor beta chains came from one sample sequenced in a study of T-cell reconstitution after alpha-beta-depleted transplantation in children. For TCRbeta, the library was prepared with unique molecular identifiers. From the PCR reads, TCRdb called clonotypes with MiXCR, one entry per CDR3 protein. The table records 600,000 to 800,000 distinct CDR3 sequences, approximately 14% of them present only once. The sequences come from PBMCs, collected before TCRalphabeta/CD19-depleted stem cell transplant. The receptor set was obtained from a girl aged 2 to 10 with congenital amegakaryocytic thrombocytopenia, due to receive a stem cell transplant.

The rearrangement uses TRBV7-8 and TRBJ1-1; maybe TRBD1 (6 bases). Germline V gene lookup returns CDR1 SGHVS and CDR2 FQNEAQ. The CDR3 totals 13 residues. V lost 6 bases to trimming and J lost 1 base, with 9 bases between them. The CDR3 is CASRKDRNTEAFF. The CDR3, as DNA: TGTGCCAGCAGGAAGGACAGGAACACTGAAGCTTTCTTT. The complete variable domain, with remaining parts taken from reference TRBV7-8 and TRBJ1-1, reads GAGVSQSPRYKVAKRGQDVALRCDPISGHVSLFWYQQALGQGPEFLTYFQNEAQLDKSGLPSDRFFAERPEGSVSTLKIQRTQQEDSAVYLCASRKDRNTEAFFGQGTRLTVV.

This clonotype was counted many times. V and J are TRBV30 and TRBJ2-7; 8 bases agree with TRBD2. The CDR3 extends over 15 amino acids. In germline, CDR1 is GTSNPN, CDR2 SVGIG (reference sequence). After removal of 2 bases from V and 0 bases from J, the junction contained 6 bases not matched to a gene. In nucleotides, the CDR3 is TGTGCCTGGAGTAAAGGCGGGGGGAGCTCCTACGAGCAGTACTTC. Translation: CAWSKGGGSSYEQYF.

In the case of this clonotype: A read error may be the cause here, since a much bigger clone is one base away. The rearrangement links TRBV5-1 to TRBJ2-3; 7 nucleotides agree with TRBD2. Unmatched junction bases numbered 8, after V lost 0 bases and J lost 4 bases. CDR3 length: 16 amino acids. CDR1 is SGHRS, CDR2 YFSETQ, per germline. The CDR3 here is CASSLVQRAGADTQYF. The CDR3 coding sequence is TGCGCCAGCAGCTTGGTCCAGCGGGCGGGGGCAGATACGCAGTATTTT.

This clonotype appeared many times. This rearrangement joins TRBV12-3 or TRBV12-4 to TRBJ2-5; 9 bases match TRBD2. The CDR3 runs 14 residues. The J segment lost 6 bases and the V segment lost 5 bases, leaving 7 bases of the junction unmatched. CDR3 protein: CASSMGLAEKTQYF. In nucleotides, the CDR3 is TGTGCCAGCAGTATGGGACTAGCCGAAAAGACCCAGTACTTC.

This rearrangement joins TRBV20-1 to TRBJ2-7; 7 bases are shared with TRBD2. The CDR3 consists of 13 residues. J lost 0 bases, V lost 6 bases, and 5 bases had no gene match. Germline V gene sequence: CDR1 DFQATT, CDR2 SNEGSKA (reference sequence). Here the CDR3 DNA reads TGCAGTGCCGAGCGGGGACTCTCCTACGAGCAGTACTTC. Amino acids: CSAERGLSYEQYF.

This clonotype was detected many times. V usage is TRBV7-9 and J usage is TRBJ2-3; 10 bases align to TRBD2. The CDR3 loop spans 16 amino acids. CDR1 and CDR2 from the germline V gene are SEHNR and FQNEAQ (reference sequence). After removal of 5 bases from V and 4 bases from J, the junction contained 9 bases not matched to a gene. CDR3 nucleotides: TGTGCCAGCAGCCCGACCGGGACTAGCGACGCAGATACGCAGTATTTT. As protein: CASSPTGTSDADTQYF. The entire variable domain, with the rest obtained from reference TRBV7-9 and TRBJ2-3, is as follows: DTGVSQNPRHKITKRGQNVTFRCDPISEHNRLYWYRQTLGQGPEFLTYFQNEAQLEKSRLLSDRFSAERPKGSFSTLEIQRTEQGDSAMYLCASSPTGTSDADTQYFGPGTRLTVL.

V usage is TRBV27 and J usage is TRBJ1-5; D might be TRBD1 (6 bases). The CDR3 covers 16 residues. Germline values: CDR1 MNHEY, CDR2 SMNVEV (reference sequence). The germline V and J ends were trimmed by 1 base and 1 base, with 11 bases remaining between them. CDR3 amino acids: CASSLFGGGSNQPQHF. In DNA form, the CDR3 reads TGTGCCAGCAGTTTATTCGGGGGGGGCAGCAATCAGCCCCAGCATTTT.

This clonotype was picked up many times. The genes are TRBV20-1 and TRBJ2-1; D might be TRBD1 or TRBD2, each matching 6 bases. Trimming took off 5 bases at V and 4 bases at J, with 18 bases between the two ends. The CDR3 spans 15 residues. In germline, CDR1 is DFQATT, CDR2 SNEGSKA (reference sequence). The CDR3 sequence is CSAVYRDGGYNEQFF. The CDR3 coding sequence is TGCAGTGCTGTTTACAGGGACGGGGGTTACAATGAGCAGTTCTTC.

This clonotype was seen many times. The chain is built from TRBV12-3 or TRBV12-4 and TRBJ2-5; D unclear. The length of the CDR3 is 14 residues. Trimming took off 8 bases at V and 2 bases at J, with 15 bases between the two ends. The chain's CDR3 is CASQPPHEQETQYF. CDR3 bases: TGTGCCAGCCAACCGCCACATGAGCAAGAGACCCAGTACTTC.

This clonotype was detected many times. V is TRBV7-9 and J is TRBJ2-3, with D hard to call. V dropped 5 bases and J dropped 5 bases, with 17 bases sitting between them. This CDR3 region has 15 residues. Germline assignment: CDR1 SEHNR and CDR2 FQNEAQ (reference sequence). The CDR3 sequence: CASSKGPTRVDTQYF. DNA for the CDR3: TGTGCCAGCAGCAAAGGACCCACCCGCGTAGATACGCAGTATTTT.

This clonotype has more than one count but fewer than ten. J is TRBJ1-2 and V is TRBV25-1; 8 bases map to TRBD1. V gave up 6 bases and J gave up 8 bases; unmatched junction bases: 14. CDR3 size: 15 residues. CDR1 is MGHDK and CDR2 is SYGVNS in the germline V gene. CDR3 loop: CASRIDGQGEGGYTF. The CDR3 coding sequence is TGTGCCAGCAGAATAGACGGACAGGGCGAGGGGGGCTACACCTTC.

At least ten counts were recorded for this clonotype. The V gene is TRBV5-5, the J gene TRBJ2-2, with TRBD1 identical over 7 bases. The CDR3 runs 16 residues. V gave up 5 bases and J gave up 0 bases; unmatched junction bases: 7. Germline V CDR1 and CDR2: SGHKS, YYEKEE (reference sequence). This chain's CDR3 is CASRQLGTANTGELFF. The CDR3 coding sequence is TGTGCCAGCAGACAACTCGGGACAGCGAACACCGGGGAGCTGTTTTTT. The variable domain in full, with the rest retrieved from reference TRBV5-5 and TRBJ2-2, is DAGVTQSPTHLIKTRGQQVTLRCSPISGHKSVSWYQQVLGQGPQFIFQYYEKEERGRGNFPDRFSARQFPNYSSELNVNALLLGDSALYLCASRQLGTANTGELFFGEGSRLTVL.

Many counts were recorded for this clonotype. The rearrangement joins TRBV20-1 to TRBJ2-7; D call uncertain. Germline CDR1 and CDR2: DFQATT and SNEGSKA (reference sequence). V shed 3 bases and J shed 2 bases, with 11 bases lying between them. The CDR3 consists of 13 residues. CDR3 sequence (DNA): TGCAGTGCTAGTGCAGACCCACCCTACGAGCAGTACTTC. Protein sequence: CSASADPPYEQYF.

The V and J genes are TRBV20-1 and TRBJ2-2, with 12 bases matching TRBD1. The germline V gene has CDR1 DFQATT and CDR2 SNEGSKA (reference sequence). CDR3 size: 14 residues. V lost 6 bases, J lost 6 bases, and 5 bases stayed unmatched. This CDR3 is CSALGQGASGELFF. CDR3 DNA sequence: TGCAGTGCCTTGGGACAGGGGGCCTCCGGGGAGCTGTTTTTT.

This clonotype was observed at least ten times. The gene calls are TRBV5-1 and TRBJ2-7; no clear D gene. The germline gives CDR1 SGHRS, CDR2 YFSETQ. With 4 bases removed from V and 3 bases from J, the gap between germline ends came to 20 bases. This CDR3 is built from 16 residues. The CDR3 is CASSPDPGQSRYEQYF. Written as DNA, the CDR3 is TGCGCCAGCAGCCCTGACCCGGGCCAGTCTCGCTACGAGCAGTACTTC.

This clonotype was picked up a small number of times. The gene calls are TRBV12-3 or TRBV12-4 and TRBJ2-5, with a tentative D call TRBD1 (6 bases). The CDR3 consists of 15 residues. The V end was cut by 4 bases, the J end by 2 bases, with 14 bases between. The CDR3 coding sequence is TGTGCCAGCAGTTCTTGGGGGACAAAACAAGAGACCCAGTACTTC. Residues: CASSSWGTKQETQYF.

This clonotype was found many times. This sequence joins TRBV12-3 or TRBV12-4 and TRBJ2-5; TRBD2 is a possible D gene (5 bases). V was cut by 8 bases and J by 0 bases, with 10 bases left in between. The length of the CDR3 is 13 residues. CDR3 sequence: CASVRDYQETQYF. The DNA of the CDR3 is TGTGCCAGCGTCCGGGATTACCAAGAGACCCAGTACTTC.

CDR3 DNA sequence: TGTGCCAGTACTCGAGGGACTGAAGCTTTCTTT. Translated, it gives CASTRGTEAFF. The V and J genes are TRBV12-3 or TRBV12-4 and TRBJ1-1; D unclear. The CDR3 extends over 11 amino acids. V lost 9 bases, J lost 5 bases, and 10 bases lay in between.

Ten or more counts support this clonotype. The chain couples TRBV5-1 to TRBJ1-4; D may be TRBD1 (5 bases). The CDR3 has 14 amino acids. Trimming took off 6 bases at V and 8 bases at J, with 17 bases between the two ends. The germline V gene has CDR1 SGHRS and CDR2 YFSETQ. CDR3 loop: CASTEGRAGEKLFF. The CDR3 coding sequence is TGCGCCAGCACCGAAGGCAGGGCTGGAGAAAAACTGTTTTTT.

In its sample, this clonotype was seen a few times. The chain joins TRBV20-1 to TRBJ2-5; 9 bases line up with TRBD2. From germline, CDR1 is DFQATT and CDR2 SNEGSKA (reference sequence). CDR3 length equals 13 residues. The J segment lost 3 bases and the V segment lost 5 bases, leaving 4 bases of the junction unmatched. The CDR3 spells CSAPLAGKETQYF. For the CDR3, the DNA is TGCAGTGCTCCGCTAGCGGGGAAAGAGACCCAGTACTTC.

This clonotype showed up just a few times. The DNA is left out, because the CDR3 cannot be placed on it with certainty; the CDR3 is given as TCRdb lists it. The V and J genes are TRBV27 and TRBJ2-1; the table's D call, TRBD1, was not checked against the DNA. The CDR3 extends over 14 residues, inclusive of both ends. Germline loops: CDR1 MNHEY, CDR2 SMNVEV (reference sequence). The CDR3 here is CASSSSGAPDEQFF.

This chain joins TRBV6-1 and TRBJ1-2; TRBD1 agrees at 9 bases. CDR1 is MNHNS and CDR2 is SASEGT in the germline V gene. The V segment lost 8 bases and the J segment 4 bases; nucleotides outside the gene matches: 5. This CDR3 contains 13 residues. This CDR3 is CASHRGLSYGYTF. The CDR3 DNA follows: TGTGCCAGCCACAGGGGGCTGAGCTATGGCTACACCTTC.

This chain links TRBV5-1 with TRBJ2-1, with TRBD1 matching 8 bases. J gave up 5 bases and V 4 bases, and 11 bases lay outside the gene matches. This CDR3 spans 16 amino acids. The germline CDR1 and CDR2 sequences are SGHRS and YFSETQ. CDR3 nucleotide sequence: TGCGCCAGCAGCCTGGACGGACAGGGCGGGAACAATGAGCAGTTCTTC. Its protein product is CASSLDGQGGNNEQFF.

The V call is TRBV28, the J call TRBJ2-5; 10 bases map to TRBD2. Germline trimming cut 10 bases from V and 1 base from J; bases unmatched to any gene: 9. This CDR3 is 15 amino acids long. In germline, CDR1 is MDHEN, CDR2 SYDVKM. The CDR3 nucleotides read TGTGCCACCGAGGGGGGACTAGCGACCCAAGAGACCCAGTACTTC. The encoded protein is CATEGGLATQETQYF.

This clonotype was observed a few times. The chain combines TRBV20-1 with TRBJ2-7; 8 nucleotides match TRBD2. CDR3 length: 14 residues. J gave up 0 bases and V 5 bases, and 6 bases lay outside the gene matches. Germline V CDR1 and CDR2: DFQATT, SNEGSKA (reference sequence). CDR3 sequence: CSAGTSGASYEQYF. As DNA, the CDR3 is TGCAGTGCTGGCACTAGCGGAGCCTCCTACGAGCAGTACTTC.

There are a few counts of this clonotype. This chain connects TRBV5-1 to TRBJ2-1; 10 bases match TRBD2. Trimming removed 1 base from V and 5 bases from J; junction bases left unmatched: 15. From germline, CDR1 is SGHRS and CDR2 YFSETQ. The CDR3 has 19 residues. Here the CDR3 reads CASSLNLESLGTSDNEQFF. CDR3 DNA: TGCGCCAGCAGCTTGAATTTAGAGAGCCTTGGGACTAGCGACAATGAGCAGTTCTTC.

The chain recombines TRBV7-9 with TRBJ2-1; TRBD2 agrees at 7 bases. The CDR3 is 14 amino acids. Losses at the gene ends were 4 bases for V and 6 bases for J; bases not matched to a gene: 6. CDR1 is SEHNR, CDR2 FQNEAQ, per germline (reference sequence). CDR3 DNA: TGTGCCAGCAGCTATGAGCGGGATCCCAATGAGCAGTTCTTC. It encodes CASSYERDPNEQFF.

CDR3 in amino acids: CASTPGNVGEKLFF. Written as DNA, the CDR3 is TGCGCCAGCACCCCAGGGAATGTGGGCGAAAAACTGTTTTTT. The V call is TRBV5-1, the J call TRBJ1-4; weak D call: TRBD1 (5 bases). The germline V and J ends were trimmed by 6 bases and 8 bases, with 17 bases remaining between them. In germline, CDR1 is SGHRS, CDR2 YFSETQ. This CDR3 is 14 amino acids long.

Ten or more counts support this clonotype. This chain uses TRBV27 with TRBJ2-3; weak D call: TRBD2 (6 bases). Germline assignment: CDR1 MNHEY and CDR2 SMNVEV (reference sequence). V shed 3 bases and J shed 0 bases, with 10 bases lying between them. CDR3 length: 15 residues. The CDR3 region has the DNA TGTGCCAGCAGTTTGTACGGGACTAGCACAGATACGCAGTATTTT. This encodes CASSLYGTSTDTQYF.

This clonotype was recorded many times. The V gene is TRBV12-3 or TRBV12-4, the J gene TRBJ2-7, with D possibly being TRBD2 (6 bases). Trimming took off 3 bases at V and 1 base at J, with 16 bases between the two ends. This CDR3 region has 16 residues. CDR3 nucleotides: TGTGCCAGCAGTTTTTGGGGTAGCGGACCTTCCTACGAGCAGTACTTC. Translated: CASSFWGSGPSYEQYF.

This clonotype was observed a few times. V is TRBV5-1 and J is TRBJ2-2; D ambiguous. The germline V gene encodes CDR1 SGHRS and CDR2 YFSETQ. The CDR3 is 16 residues long. The V and J ends lost 0 bases and 1 base respectively, with 10 bases between them. CDR3 sequence reads: CASSLGSNQNTGELFF. The CDR3 nucleotides are TGCGCCAGCAGCTTGGGAAGCAATCAGAACACCGGGGAGCTGTTTTTT.

This sequence joins TRBV20-1 and TRBJ2-7; D ambiguous. Germline CDR1 and CDR2: DFQATT and SNEGSKA (reference sequence). Between the trimmed V and J ends, which lost 0 bases and 5 bases, there was a span of 5 bases. There are 11 residues in the CDR3. The CDR3 region has the DNA TGCAGTGCTAGAGAAGTGGACGAGCAGTACTTC. Protein: CSAREVDEQYF.